Listed here is a single T cell receptor (beta chain). This sample is part of a study of blood T cell repertoires in COVID-19. Study in general: Specimens from acute and convalescent COVID-19 originated in the United States, Italy and Spain. Sample material is recorded as cDNA or gDNA derived from T cells, B-cell-depleted T cells, or PBMCs.

The V gene lost 5 bases and the J gene lost 7 bases, with 11 bases spanning the gap. The CDR3 is 13 residues long. The germline V gene encodes CDR1 SEHNR and CDR2 FQNEAQ (reference sequence). The age range of participants was 18 to 89 years, with residence in about two dozen US areas. Membership in each cohort depended on participant-reported clinical history. Only in-frame clones appear in the TCRdb table, and some are missing; sequencing was by immunoSEQ multiplex PCR. The data contain some 300,000 clones, 88% of them seen just once; the ten biggest clones take up 1%. This TCR came from a woman between 25 and 40 years old who had recovered from COVID-19. The V call is TRBV7-9, the J call TRBJ1-4; D not certain. Sample: PBMCs or T cells enriched from blood (not recorded which). The CDR3 is CASSPLGGEKLFF. The CDR3 DNA is TGTGCCAGCAGCCCCCTCGGCGGTGAAAAACTGTTTTTT. The full variable domain, in which reference TRBV7-9 and TRBJ1-4 provide the parts outside the CDR3, is DTGVSQNPRHKITKRGQNVTFRCDPISEHNRLYWYRQTLGQGPEFLTYFQNEAQLEKSRLLSDRFSAERPKGSFSTLEIQRTEQGDSAMYLCASSPLGGEKLFFGSGTQLSVL.